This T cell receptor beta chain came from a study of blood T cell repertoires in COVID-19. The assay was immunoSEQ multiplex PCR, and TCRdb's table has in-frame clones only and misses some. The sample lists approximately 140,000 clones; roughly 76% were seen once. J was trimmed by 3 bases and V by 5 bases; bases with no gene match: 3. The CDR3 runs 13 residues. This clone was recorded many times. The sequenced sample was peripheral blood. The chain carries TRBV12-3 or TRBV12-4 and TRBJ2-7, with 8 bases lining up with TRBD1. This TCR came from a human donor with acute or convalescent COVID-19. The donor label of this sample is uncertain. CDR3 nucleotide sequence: TGTGCCAGCAGTCTAACAGGGGGCTACGAGCAGTACTTC. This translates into CASSLTGGYEQYF.